Following are 7 T cell receptor beta chains from one sample sequenced in a study of blood T cell repertoires in COVID-19. Sequencing was performed with immunoSEQ multiplex PCR; in TCRdb, only in-frame clones are kept and a portion is missing. The sample consists of over 25,000 clones, roughly nine tenths of them appearing once. Source material: peripheral blood. The receptors stem from a human donor with active COVID-19. The donor label of this sample is uncertain.

The V gene is TRBV7-3, the J gene TRBJ2-1; TRBD1 agrees at 9 bases. The CDR3 sequence is 15 residues long. The V segment lost 6 bases and the J segment 6 bases; nucleotides outside the gene matches: 9. CDR1 SGHTA and CDR2 FQGTGA come from the germline V gene. The CDR3 sequence: CASRRGQGSINEQFF. For the CDR3, the DNA is TGTGCCAGCAGACGCGGACAGGGGAGTATCAATGAGCAGTTCTTC.

This chain links TRBV4-3 with TRBJ1-2; 8 bases are shared with TRBD1. The CDR3 contains 18 residues. V lost 0 bases and J lost 2; bases outside the gene matches: 11. Per germline, CDR1 LGHNA and CDR2 YSLEER. The CDR3 bases are TGCGCCAGCAGCCAAGAAACCCCCAGGACAGGGCAGAACTATGGCTACACCTTC. Its protein product is CASSQETPRTGQNYGYTF.

V gene TRBV6-5 combines with J gene TRBJ2-2; 8 bases are shared with TRBD2. The CDR3 has 15 residues. Germline-derived CDR1 and CDR2 are MNHEY and SVGAGI. V gave up 2 bases and J gave up 4 bases; unmatched junction bases: 3. The CDR3 sequence is CASSYGGGITGELFF. For the CDR3, the DNA is TGTGCCAGCAGTTACGGCGGGGGGATCACCGGGGAGCTGTTTTTT.

The V call is TRBV5-1, the J call TRBJ1-1; D ambiguous. The CDR3 is 15 residues long. Germline V gene lookup returns CDR1 SGHRS and CDR2 YFSETQ. V lost 3 bases and J 1 base, leaving 13 bases between the germline ends. The CDR3 is CASSSPPTGNTEAFF. In DNA form, the CDR3 reads TGCGCCAGCAGCTCCCCACCGACGGGGAACACTGAAGCTTTCTTT.

The sample holds one count of this clone. The chain recombines TRBV12-3 or TRBV12-4 with TRBJ2-5; 10 bases are a match to TRBD1. This CDR3 is 13 amino acids long. The ends lost 7 bases at V and 5 bases at J; junction bases unmatched: 4. The CDR3: CASTGTGEETQYF. CDR3 DNA: TGTGCCAGCACCGGGACAGGGGAGGAGACCCAGTACTTC.

This sequence joins TRBV10-1 and TRBJ2-3; 8 bases match TRBD2. V was pared by 5 bases and J by 4 bases, with 8 bases of the junction left unmatched. The CDR3 contains 15 residues. In germline, CDR1 is WNHNN, CDR2 SYGVQD (reference sequence). The DNA of the CDR3 is TGCGCCAGCAGTCCCCAGACTAGCGCGGCAGATACGCAGTATTTT. Translating gives CASSPQTSAADTQYF.

The rearrangement uses TRBV30 and TRBJ2-7; D might be TRBD1 (5 bases). V was clipped by 1 base and J by 0 bases, with 10 bases between them. CDR3 length: 14 amino acids. Germline V CDR1 and CDR2: GTSNPN, SVGIG (reference sequence). CDR3 DNA sequence: TGTGCCTGGAGTGGGGGCCGTTCCTCCTACGAGCAGTACTTC. Amino acid sequence: CAWSGGRSSYEQYF.